This T cell receptor beta chain was captured by sequencing in a study of control samples from healthy donors and cancer patients. Germline V gene lookup returns CDR1 SQVTM and CDR2 ANQGSEA. The CDR3 length is 14 residues. The V end was cut by 4 bases, the J end by 6 bases, with 18 bases between. Measured with immunoSEQ multiplex PCR; TCRdb has only the in-frame clones, and not every one. The table has about 110,000 clones, around four fifths seen once. This clone was seen only once. This TCR derives from a man between 18 and 29 years old in good health. The V and J genes are TRBV29-1 and TRBJ1-2; perhaps TRBD1 as D (5 bases). Material: blood. In nucleotides, the CDR3 is TGCAGCGTTGGAGGGGCCGATACTATCGATGGCTACACCTTC. Protein product: CSVGGADTIDGYTF.